Listed here are 27 T cell receptor beta chains from one sample, sequenced in a study of radiotherapy plus CTLA-4 blockade in lung cancer (dated by TCRdb to 2016 to 2018). To prepare the library, the immunoSEQ multiplex PCR assay was applied. Imported from immuneACCESS, the table was reduced by TCRdb to in-frame sequences with V and J called. These copies leave out some clones; in studies compared against another copy, an unresolved V gene accounts for under half, and the cause of the remainder is not known. In all, the sample holds more than 100,000 clones, and 75% to 90% of those were seen once. The biggest ten clones account for 6.9% of the sample. The source material was peripheral blood, sampled from a patient treated with radiotherapy plus ipilimumab. The receptor set was obtained from a human donor with non-small cell lung cancer that progressed on radiotherapy plus ipilimumab.

J is TRBJ2-5 and V is TRBV10-1, with TRBD2 identical over 13 bases. The ends lost 10 bases at V and 3 bases at J; junction bases unmatched: 5. Germline V gene sequence: CDR1 WNHNN, CDR2 SYGVQD (reference sequence). The CDR3 has 14 residues. The chain's CDR3 is CAKPGLAGEETQYF. CDR3 coding DNA: TGCGCCAAACCCGGACTAGCGGGAGAAGAGACCCAGTACTTC.

In this sample, this clone turned up a few times. The J gene is TRBJ1-5, the V gene TRBV7-2; a possible D gene is TRBD1 (6 bases). V was clipped by 5 bases and J by 1 base, with 9 bases between them. CDR1 and CDR2 (germline): SGHTA, FQGNSA. The CDR3 is made up of 14 amino acids. The CDR3, as DNA: TGTGCCAGCAGCCGGGGGCTGAGCAATCAGCCCCAGCATTTT. Translating it yields CASSRGLSNQPQHF.

V is TRBV25-1 and J is TRBJ1-6; no definite D call. Deletions cut 6 bases from V and 13 bases from J, with 25 bases between. In germline, CDR1 is MGHDK, CDR2 SYGVNS. The CDR3 has 16 amino acids. As DNA, the CDR3 is TGTGCCAGCAGCGAACGGTCCGGCGGGGTAATTCACCCCCTCCACTTT. Translating gives CASSERSGGVIHPLHF.

This sequence joins TRBV10-3 and TRBJ2-7, with 12 positions matching TRBD2. The CDR3 has 14 amino acids. Germline values: CDR1 ENHRY, CDR2 SYGVKD. V was pared by 7 bases and J by 7 bases, with 8 bases of the junction left unmatched. The CDR3 loop reads CAINRLAGEGEQYF. CDR3 coding DNA: TGTGCCATCAATCGACTAGCGGGAGAGGGGGAGCAGTACTTC.

V and J are TRBV6-1 and TRBJ2-2, with D unresolved. The germline CDR1 and CDR2 sequences are MNHNS and SASEGT. The V end was cut by 1 base, the J end by 4 bases, with 10 bases between. This CDR3 contains 15 residues. CDR3 nucleotide sequence: TGTGCCAGCAGTGAAGTTAGGGTTTCCACCGGGGAGCTGTTTTTT. It encodes CASSEVRVSTGELFF.

V usage is TRBV9 and J usage is TRBJ1-3; unclear D gene. Germline CDR1 reads SGDLS; CDR2 reads YYNGEE. Trimming shortened V by 0 bases and J by 0 bases, and 4 bases separated the two germline ends. The CDR3 totals 14 residues. The CDR3 nucleotides are TGTGCCAGCAGCGTAGAGGACTCTGGAAACACCATATATTTT. As protein: CASSVEDSGNTIYF. Full variable domain (remainder filled in from reference TRBV9 and TRBJ1-3): DSGVTQTPKHLITATGQRVTLRCSPRSGDLSVYWYQQSLDQGLQFLIQYYNGEERAKGNILERFSAQQFPDLHSELNLSSLELGDSALYFCASSVEDSGNTIYFGEGSWLTVV.

The genes are TRBV18 and TRBJ2-2; D not certain. The CDR3 is made up of 13 amino acids. The ends were cut back, 4 bases at V and 6 bases at J, with 9 bases in the middle. Germline loops: CDR1 KGHSH, CDR2 LQKENI. CDR3 protein: CASSRDVSGELFF. The CDR3 DNA sequence: TGTGCCAGCTCACGTGACGTTTCCGGGGAGCTGTTTTTT. The complete variable domain, with remaining parts taken from reference TRBV18 and TRBJ2-2, reads NAGVMQNPRHLVRRRGQEARLRCSPMKGHSHVYWYRQLPEEGLKFMVYLQKENIIDESGMPKERFSAEFPKEGPSILRIQQVVRGDSAAYFCASSRDVSGELFFGEGSRLTVL.

This rearrangement joins TRBV23-1 to TRBJ2-7, with 11 bases fitting TRBD2. TRBV23-1 is recorded as an ORF, its role being uncertain. V lost 0 bases, J lost 6 bases, and 10 bases stayed unmatched. This CDR3 comprises 17 residues. The CDR3 region has the DNA TGCGCCAGCAGTCAATCGAAAAGGAGACTAGCGGGACTCGAGCAGTACTTC. The encoded protein is CASSQSKRRLAGLEQYF.

The DNA for the CDR3 is TGCGCCAGCAGCTTGGTGGTCCCCTCCCCACCCGGGGAGCTGTTTTTT. This gives the protein CASSLVVPSPPGELFF. The chain uses TRBV5-1 and TRBJ2-2; D is ambiguous. Trimming removed 0 bases at V and 6 bases at J, with 15 bases between. In germline, CDR1 is SGHRS, CDR2 YFSETQ. CDR3 length: 16 amino acids.

The V call is TRBV7-9, the J call TRBJ1-5; D not resolved. Trimming took off 5 bases at V and 0 bases at J, with 11 bases between the two ends. Germline V gives CDR1 SEHNR, CDR2 FQNEAQ (reference sequence). The CDR3 length is 15 residues. The CDR3 sequence is CASSPSAVSNQPQHF. The CDR3 bases are TGTGCCAGCAGCCCCTCGGCCGTTAGCAATCAGCCCCAGCATTTT.

The table lists this clone with a count of one. The J gene is TRBJ2-1, the V gene TRBV15, with 12 bases that match TRBD2. V was clipped by 2 bases and J by 9 bases; unmatched bases: 5. CDR1 is LNHNV and CDR2 is YYDKDF in the germline V gene (reference sequence). The CDR3 covers 15 residues. The chain's CDR3 is CATSRKTSGGAEQFF. In DNA form, the CDR3 reads TGTGCCACCAGCAGAAAGACTAGCGGGGGCGCTGAGCAGTTCTTC.

V is TRBV6-5 and J is TRBJ1-4; D is uncertain. The V gene's germline CDR1 is MNHEY and CDR2 SVGAGI. The V and J ends lost 5 bases and 7 bases respectively, with 8 bases between them. The CDR3 extends over 12 amino acids. CDR3 sequence: CASSRSSEKLFF. The DNA for the CDR3 is TGTGCCAGCAGTAGGAGCAGTGAAAAACTGTTTTTT.

The chain employs TRBV7-2 and TRBJ2-3, with D hard to call. The CDR3 has 13 residues. Trimming pared 4 bases from V and 6 bases from J, leaving 11 bases between. Per the germline V gene, CDR1 is SGHTA and CDR2 is FQGNSA. The CDR3 region has the DNA TGTGCCAGCAGCTCCCAACGTGCCGATACGCAGTATTTT. The encoded protein is CASSSQRADTQYF.

The J gene is TRBJ2-7, the V gene TRBV19, with unresolved D. The V and J ends lost 7 bases and 7 bases respectively, with 23 bases between them. This CDR3 is 15 amino acids long. Germline-derived CDR1 and CDR2 are LNHDA and SQIVND (reference sequence). The CDR3 here is CASKKSLVSSLEQYF. CDR3 nucleotides: TGTGCCAGTAAAAAGAGTCTCGTCTCGTCTCTGGAGCAGTACTTC.

The chain has TRBV6-5 and TRBJ2-7; a weak D match, TRBD1 (6 bases). CDR3 length equals 12 residues. Germline lookup yields CDR1 MNHEY and CDR2 SVGAGI. The V and J ends lost 7 bases and 6 bases respectively, with 13 bases between them. The CDR3 bases are TGTGCCAGCAAAAACAGGGCGGGCGAGCAGTACTTC. Its protein is CASKNRAGEQYF.

This clone was counted once. V gene TRBV18 combines with J gene TRBJ2-7, with 10 bases that match TRBD2. The V gene end was trimmed by 1 base and the J gene end by 2 bases; junction bases not matched to a gene: 8. This CDR3 region has 17 residues. Germline V gene data show CDR1 as KGHSH and CDR2 as LQKENI. CDR3 amino acids: CASSPLGSGRAAYEQYF. DNA for the CDR3: TGTGCCAGCTCACCACTTGGGAGCGGGAGGGCCGCCTACGAGCAGTACTTC.

The chain carries TRBV9 and TRBJ2-7, with D perhaps TRBD1 or TRBD2 (5 bases each). Germline V gives CDR1 SGDLS, CDR2 YYNGEE. V was cut by 0 bases and J by 0 bases, with 7 bases left in between. This CDR3 contains 14 residues. For the CDR3, the DNA is TGTGCCAGCAGCGTAGACGGGACCTCCTACGAGCAGTACTTC. It specifies CASSVDGTSYEQYF.

CDR3 bases: TGTGCCAGCAGCCCCCTCGGACTAGCGGGAGTTGGGTACGAGCAGTACTTC. Translation: CASSPLGLAGVGYEQYF. The genes are TRBV7-9 and TRBJ2-7; 13 positions match TRBD2. Trimming removed 5 bases from V and 4 bases from J; junction bases left unmatched: 11. The length of the CDR3 is 17 residues. Germline V gene data show CDR1 as SEHNR and CDR2 as FQNEAQ (reference sequence).

V usage is TRBV2 and J usage is TRBJ1-4; maybe TRBD1 (5 bases). Germline V lookup: CDR1 SNHLY, CDR2 FYNNEI. V was shortened by 5 bases and J by 8 bases, with 9 bases between the two germline ends. The CDR3 length is 12 residues. The CDR3 DNA reads TGTGCCAGCAGTCGGGGGTGGGAAAAACTGTTTTTT. As protein: CASSRGWEKLFF.

The chain has TRBV7-9 and TRBJ2-1; TRBD2 might be the D (6 bases). The CDR3 contains 14 residues. V dropped 5 bases and J dropped 9 bases, with 17 bases sitting between them. The germline V gene has CDR1 SEHNR and CDR2 FQNEAQ (reference sequence). CDR3 sequence: CASSASTGLSEQFF. CDR3 sequence (DNA): TGTGCCAGCAGCGCGTCAACGGGACTGAGTGAGCAGTTCTTC.

This clone was detected once. This chain joins TRBV19 and TRBJ2-1; 11 nucleotides agree with TRBD2. The CDR3 is made up of 14 amino acids. Trimming took 6 bases from V and 7 from J; bases not matched to a gene: 5. Germline lookup yields CDR1 LNHDA and CDR2 SQIVND (reference sequence). CDR3 amino acids: CASRTSGSWNEQFF. The CDR3 DNA follows: TGTGCCAGTAGAACTAGCGGGAGTTGGAATGAGCAGTTCTTC.

The sample holds one count of this clone. The chain is built from TRBV7-6 and TRBJ2-2; D is uncertain. Between the trimmed V and J ends, which lost 6 bases and 5 bases, there was a span of 7 bases. The germline CDR1 and CDR2 sequences are SGHVS and FNYEAQ. This CDR3 is built from 12 residues. CDR3 in DNA: TGTGCCAGCAGAGGGTGGACCGGGGAGCTGTTTTTT. This gives the protein CASRGWTGELFF. Drawing the rest from reference TRBV7-6 and TRBJ2-2, the complete variable domain is GAGVSQSPRYKVTKRGQDVALRCDPISGHVSLYWYRQALGQGPEFLTYFNYEAQQDKSGLPNDRFSAERPEGSISTLTIQRTEQRDSAMYRCASRGWTGELFFGEGSRLTVL.

This clone was recorded once. The chain joins TRBV9 to TRBJ2-1; 12 bases fit TRBD2. Trimming took 3 bases from V and 0 from J; bases not matched to a gene: 13. This CDR3 has 20 residues. Germline V gives CDR1 SGDLS, CDR2 YYNGEE. Here the CDR3 reads CASSAGLAGSFGGSYNEQFF. CDR3 nucleotide sequence: TGTGCCAGCAGCGCCGGACTAGCGGGATCCTTTGGGGGCTCCTACAATGAGCAGTTCTTC.

The CDR3 nucleotides are TGTGCCAGCAGCAGGACAGACTACTATGGCTACACCTTC. Protein: CASSRTDYYGYTF. This rearrangement joins TRBV11-2 to TRBJ1-2, with a weak D call TRBD1 (6 bases). Germline assignment: CDR1 SGHAT and CDR2 FQNNGV. V was shortened by 5 bases and J by 3 bases, with 10 bases between the two germline ends. CDR3 length: 13 residues.

The V call is TRBV29-1, the J call TRBJ1-4; 8 bases fit TRBD1. The germline gives CDR1 SQVTM, CDR2 ANQGSEA. The length of the CDR3 is 14 residues. After removal of 5 bases from V and 8 bases from J, the junction contained 10 bases not matched to a gene. Written as DNA, the CDR3 is TGCAGCGTTACCACAGGGGGTCTGGGGGAAAAACTGTTTTTT. Translation gives CSVTTGGLGEKLFF.

The gene calls are TRBV5-1 and TRBJ1-4, with D tentatively TRBD1 (5 bases). The CDR3 spans 16 residues. CDR1 and CDR2 from the germline V gene are SGHRS and YFSETQ. Trimming cost V 2 bases and J 1 base, with 12 bases left between them. CDR3 amino acids: CASSFLRGGTNEKLFF. CDR3 coding DNA: TGCGCCAGCAGCTTTTTAAGGGGCGGAACTAATGAAAAACTGTTTTTT.

This clone was counted once. V usage is TRBV9 and J usage is TRBJ1-1, with D possibly matching TRBD1 (5 bases). CDR3 size: 14 residues. Germline loops: CDR1 SGDLS, CDR2 YYNGEE. Trimming pared 0 bases from V and 9 bases from J, leaving 15 bases between. CDR3 protein: CASSVGPGTPKAFF. Here the CDR3 DNA reads TGTGCCAGCAGCGTAGGCCCCGGGACTCCTAAAGCTTTCTTT. Full variable domain (missing parts from reference TRBV9 and TRBJ1-1): DSGVTQTPKHLITATGQRVTLRCSPRSGDLSVYWYQQSLDQGLQFLIQYYNGEERAKGNILERFSAQQFPDLHSELNLSSLELGDSALYFCASSVGPGTPKAFFGQGTRLTVV.